This TCR beta chain was documented in a study of shared clonotypes between healthy human individuals. Study-wide context: Per donor, three plates held CD4 naive cells, three held CD4 memory, two held CD8 naive and one held CD8 memory.

In the CD4+ fraction, cells were divided into CD45RA+ naive and CD45RA-negative memory subsets. Turning to this clone: Its matching antigen is unknown.

This table comes from immunoSEQ multiplex PCR, and its TCRdb copy is limited to in-frame clones, with some not included. Among millions of clones listed, more than 80% were seen once. Germline V gene sequence: CDR1 SGHKS, CDR2 YYEKEE (reference sequence). After removal of 2 bases from V and 4 bases from J, the junction contained 6 bases not matched to a gene. The CDR3 is made up of 16 amino acids. Study-level findings and limits: Limitation of the genetic and exposure-history diversity represented came from the few donors. The sole specimen, blood, was sampled, and tissue repertoires likely differ.

The chain joins TRBV5-5 to TRBJ2-5, with 12 bases identical to TRBD2. The sequence was collected from a man aged 18 to 30 in good health. Some clones in this sample may be carry-over from other donors' samples. The sequenced sample was naive CD4+ T cells from PBMCs. Noted subset: CD45RA+ positively selected. The CDR3 bases are TGTGCCAGCAGCTTCCTGACTAGCGGGAGCAGAGAGACCCAGTACTTC. As protein: CASSFLTSGSRETQYF.